This T cell receptor (beta chain) is drawn from a study of siplizumab effects on memory and regulatory T cells. Germline lookup yields CDR1 KGHSH and CDR2 LQKENI. CDR3 length: 17 amino acids. V was shortened by 0 bases and J by 4 bases, with 18 bases between the two germline ends. Study outcomes and limitations: Assignment of a naive or memory phenotype failed for roughly 80-96% of the proliferating CD4+ or CD8+ clones.

The assay was immunoSEQ multiplex PCR, and TCRdb's table has in-frame clones only and misses some. This sample has more than 85,000 clones, with approximately 92% found just once. This clone was seen more than once but under ten times. Its target is unknown. The material sequenced was CD4+ T cells sorted from blood. The TCR sequence derives from a human donor in good health. The chain has TRBV18 and TRBJ1-2; D perhaps matches TRBD1 (6 bases). This chain's CDR3 is CASSPPSVGGLGYGYTF. The CDR3 DNA sequence: TGTGCCAGCTCACCACCATCTGTTGGGGGGCTGGGCTATGGCTACACCTTC.